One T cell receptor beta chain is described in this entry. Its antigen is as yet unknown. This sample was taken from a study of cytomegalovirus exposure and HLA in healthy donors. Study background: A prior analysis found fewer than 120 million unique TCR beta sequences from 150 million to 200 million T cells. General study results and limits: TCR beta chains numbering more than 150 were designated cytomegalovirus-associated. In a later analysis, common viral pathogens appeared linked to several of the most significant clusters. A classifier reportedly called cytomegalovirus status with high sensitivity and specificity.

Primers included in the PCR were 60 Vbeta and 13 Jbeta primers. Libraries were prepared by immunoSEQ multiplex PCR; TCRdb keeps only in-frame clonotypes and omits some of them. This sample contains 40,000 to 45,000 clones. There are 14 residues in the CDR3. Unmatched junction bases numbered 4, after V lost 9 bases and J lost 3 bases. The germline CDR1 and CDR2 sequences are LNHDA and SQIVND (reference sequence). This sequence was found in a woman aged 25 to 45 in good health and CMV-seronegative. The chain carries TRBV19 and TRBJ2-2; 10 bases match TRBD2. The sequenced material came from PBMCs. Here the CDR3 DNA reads TGTGCCAGCAATCTAGCGGGAGACACCGGGGAGCTGTTTTTT. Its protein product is CASNLAGDTGELFF.